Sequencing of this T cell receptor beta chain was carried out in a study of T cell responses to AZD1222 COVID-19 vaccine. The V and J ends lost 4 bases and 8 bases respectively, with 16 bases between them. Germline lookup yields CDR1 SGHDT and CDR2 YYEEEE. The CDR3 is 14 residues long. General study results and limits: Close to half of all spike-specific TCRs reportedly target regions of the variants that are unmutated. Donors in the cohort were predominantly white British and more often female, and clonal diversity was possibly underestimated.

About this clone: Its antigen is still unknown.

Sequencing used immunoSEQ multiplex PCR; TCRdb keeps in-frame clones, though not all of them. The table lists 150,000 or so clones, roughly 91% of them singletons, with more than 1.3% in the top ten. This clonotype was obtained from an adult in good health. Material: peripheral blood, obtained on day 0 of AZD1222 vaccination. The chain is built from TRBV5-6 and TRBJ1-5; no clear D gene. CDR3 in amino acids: CASSQRVRSEPQHF. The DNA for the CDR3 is TGTGCCAGCAGCCAAAGGGTTCGTTCGGAGCCCCAGCATTTT.